The text below deals with one T cell receptor beta chain. Its antigen is unknown. This specimen belongs to a study of cytomegalovirus exposure and HLA in healthy donors. For the study at large: Out of 398 genotyped donors, about 80% belonged to the Caucasian-associated ancestry cluster. Study observations and caveats: In a later analysis, parvovirus B19, influenza, CMV and Epstein-Barr virus appeared linked to several top co-occurrence clusters.

The CDR3 loop spans 14 amino acids. J gave up 2 bases and V 0 bases, and 2 bases lay outside the gene matches. Germline values: CDR1 SGHDT, CDR2 YYEEEE. With 60 Vbeta and 13 Jbeta primers, the PCR was carried out. Here immunoSEQ multiplex PCR was the method, and the copy in TCRdb shows in-frame clones only, minus some. The sample consists of 150,000 to 190,000 clones, roughly 80% of them appearing once. Sample: PBMCs. The chain recombines TRBV5-6 with TRBJ2-7; 7 bases are a match to TRBD1. This receptor was taken from a man in his late teens or twenties in good health and CMV-seronegative. In DNA, the CDR3 is TGTGCCAGCAGCTTGGGGACAGGCCCCTACGAGCAGTACTTC. Its protein is CASSLGTGPYEQYF. Full variable domain (outside the CDR3, taken from reference TRBV5-6 and TRBJ2-7): DAGVTQSPTHLIKTRGQQVTLRCSPKSGHDTVSWYQQALGQGPQFIFQYYEEEERQRGNFPDRFSGHQFPNYSSELNVNALLLGDSALYLCASSLGTGPYEQYFGPGTRLTVT.